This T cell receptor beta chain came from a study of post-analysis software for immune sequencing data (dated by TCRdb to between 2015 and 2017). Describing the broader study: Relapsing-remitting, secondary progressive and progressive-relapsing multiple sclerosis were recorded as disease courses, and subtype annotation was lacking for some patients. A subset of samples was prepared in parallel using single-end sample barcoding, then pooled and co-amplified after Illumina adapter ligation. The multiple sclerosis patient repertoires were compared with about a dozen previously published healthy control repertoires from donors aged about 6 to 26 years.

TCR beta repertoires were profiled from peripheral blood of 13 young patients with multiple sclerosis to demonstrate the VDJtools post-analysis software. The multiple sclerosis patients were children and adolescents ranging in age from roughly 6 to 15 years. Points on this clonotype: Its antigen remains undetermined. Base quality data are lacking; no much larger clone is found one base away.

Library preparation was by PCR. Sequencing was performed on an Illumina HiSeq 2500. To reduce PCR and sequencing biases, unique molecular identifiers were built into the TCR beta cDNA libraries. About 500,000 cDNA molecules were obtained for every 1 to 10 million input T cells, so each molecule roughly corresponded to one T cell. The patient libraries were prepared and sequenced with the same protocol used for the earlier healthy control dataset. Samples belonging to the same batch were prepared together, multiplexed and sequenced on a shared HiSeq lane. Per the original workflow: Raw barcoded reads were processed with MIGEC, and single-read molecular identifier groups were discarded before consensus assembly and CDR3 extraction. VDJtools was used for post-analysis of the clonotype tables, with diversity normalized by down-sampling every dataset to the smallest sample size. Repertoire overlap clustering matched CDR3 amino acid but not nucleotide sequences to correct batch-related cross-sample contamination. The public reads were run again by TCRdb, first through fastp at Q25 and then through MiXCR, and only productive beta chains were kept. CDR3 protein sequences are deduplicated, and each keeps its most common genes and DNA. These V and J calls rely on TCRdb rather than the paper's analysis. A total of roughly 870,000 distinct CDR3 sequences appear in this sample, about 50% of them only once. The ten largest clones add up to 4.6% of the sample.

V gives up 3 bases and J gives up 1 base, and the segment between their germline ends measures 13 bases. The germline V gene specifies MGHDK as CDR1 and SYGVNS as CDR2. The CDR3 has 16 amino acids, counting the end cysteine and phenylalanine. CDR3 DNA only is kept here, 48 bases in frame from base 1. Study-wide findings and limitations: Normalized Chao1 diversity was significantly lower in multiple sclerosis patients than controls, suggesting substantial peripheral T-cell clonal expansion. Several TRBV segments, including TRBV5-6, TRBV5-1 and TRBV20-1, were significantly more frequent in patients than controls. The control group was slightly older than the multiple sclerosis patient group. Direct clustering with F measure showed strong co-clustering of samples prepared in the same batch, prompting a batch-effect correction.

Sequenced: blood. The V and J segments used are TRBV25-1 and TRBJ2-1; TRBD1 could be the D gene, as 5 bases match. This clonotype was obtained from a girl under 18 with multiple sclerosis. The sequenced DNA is TGTGCCAGCAGTGATTTCCGGACATTTTCCTACAATGAGCAGTTCTTC. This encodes CASSDFRTFSYNEQFF.